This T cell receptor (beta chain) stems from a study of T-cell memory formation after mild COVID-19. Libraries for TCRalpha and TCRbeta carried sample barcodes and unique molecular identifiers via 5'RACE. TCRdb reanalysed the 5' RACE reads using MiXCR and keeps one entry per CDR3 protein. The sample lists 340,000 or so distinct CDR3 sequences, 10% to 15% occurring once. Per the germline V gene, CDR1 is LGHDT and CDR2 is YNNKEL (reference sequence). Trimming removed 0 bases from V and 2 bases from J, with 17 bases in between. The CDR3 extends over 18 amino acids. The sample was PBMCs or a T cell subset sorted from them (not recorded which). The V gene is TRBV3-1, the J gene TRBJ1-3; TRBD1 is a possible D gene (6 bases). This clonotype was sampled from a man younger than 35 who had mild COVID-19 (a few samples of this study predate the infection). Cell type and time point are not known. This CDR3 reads CASSQDKSGQRPGNTIYF. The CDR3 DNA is TGTGCCAGCAGCCAAGATAAAAGTGGACAGAGACCTGGAAACACCATATATTTT.